This paragraph covers one T cell receptor beta chain sequence. Its antigen is still unknown. The sample is drawn from a study of response to subunit inactivated influenza vaccine. Study-wide points: Authors suggested each seasonal influenza vaccination recruits few new T cells.

TCRdb ran MiXCR on the RT-PCR reads and lists one entry per CDR3 protein. In the table there are about 530,000 distinct CDR3 sequences, around 13% of which are singletons. V was clipped by 4 bases and J by 1 base, with 11 bases between them. The CDR3 consists of 14 residues. Per germline, CDR1 MNHEY and CDR2 SVGEGT. The sample in question was PBMCs from blood, obtained about 6 weeks after vaccination. The chain has TRBV6-2 or TRBV6-3 and TRBJ2-7; D uncertain. This TCR was sampled from a man aged 50-60 years who received an inactivated influenza vaccine. CDR3 bases: TGTGCCAGCAGTTCGTATAGCAGTTCCTACGAGCAGTACTTC. This translates into CASSSYSSSYEQYF.